A selection of T cell receptor beta chains follows, all from one sample in a study of beta chain features in type 1 diabetes. The repertoire was sequenced with immunoSEQ multiplex PCR; TCRdb's copy has only in-frame clones and lacks some. The data show about 180,000 clones, about 12% seen once. Sequencing was carried out using central memory CD4+ T cells from blood. All receptors derive from a woman aged 18-35 years in good health. Each CDR3 is given with its conserved first and last residue. Fields, in order: J gene, clone size, V gene, D gene, CDR3 protein, CDR3 DNA. D genes are given only for firm matches. Size is omitted from some rows. Given values are once, few, many or a class for expanded clones.

TRBJ2-7	few	TRBV14	NA	CASSFGGTGRAYEQYF	TGTGCCAGCAGCTTCGGAGGAACGGGTAGAGCCTACGAGCAGTACTTC
TRBJ2-3	many	TRBV15	TRBD2	CATGLAAIVTDTQYF	TGTGCCACCGGGCTAGCGGCAATTGTCACAGATACGCAGTATTTT
TRBJ1-2	NA	TRBV13	TRBD1	CASSRDSYYGYTF	TGTGCCAGCAGCCGGGACAGCTACTATGGCTACACCTTC
TRBJ2-7	few	TRBV5-4	TRBD2	CASSKTTSGRSGEQYF	TGTGCCAGCAGCAAAACGACTAGCGGGAGATCTGGGGAGCAGTACTTC
TRBJ2-7	NA	TRBV19	NA	CASSIGAGDWVGQYF	TGTGCCAGTAGTATAGGTGCTGGGGACTGGGTCGGGCAGTACTTC
TRBJ2-5	NA	TRBV29-1	TRBD1	CSVLTTGNQETQYF	TGCAGCGTCCTAACGACAGGGAACCAAGAGACCCAGTACTTC
TRBJ2-2	NA	TRBV25-1	TRBD1	CASSGRTGAGELFF	TGTGCCAGCAGTGGACGGACAGGGGCCGGGGAGCTGTTTTTT
TRBJ1-4	few	TRBV5-4	NA	CASSQDLQVNEKLFF	TGTGCCAGCAGCCAAGATCTACAGGTGAATGAAAAACTGTTTTTT
TRBJ1-2	few	TRBV9	TRBD1	CASSARGGSEGYTF	TGTGCCAGCAGCGCCCGAGGGGGCTCGGAAGGCTACACCTTC
TRBJ2-2	NA	TRBV9	NA	CASSAQGTGELFF	TGTGCCAGCAGCGCGCAGGGAACCGGGGAGCTGTTTTTT
TRBJ2-7	few	TRBV10-3	NA	CAIQRGGITYEQYF	TGTGCCATCCAGAGAGGAGGGATAACCTACGAGCAGTACTTC
TRBJ1-1	NA	TRBV15	TRBD1	CATSLTLTGKAEAFF	TGTGCCACCAGCCTCACCCTGACAGGGAAGGCTGAAGCTTTCTTT
TRBJ2-7	NA	TRBV5-1	NA	CASSLARGIYEQYF	TGCGCCAGCAGCTTGGCTCGGGGGATCTACGAGCAGTACTTC
TRBJ2-1	NA	TRBV5-5	TRBD2	CASSEGGSVYNEQFF	TGTGCCAGCAGCGAGGGAGGGTCGGTGTACAATGAGCAGTTCTTC
TRBJ2-5	NA	TRBV7-9	TRBD2	CASSLLAGMWQETQYF	TGTGCCAGCAGCTTACTAGCGGGAATGTGGCAAGAGACCCAGTACTTC
TRBJ2-6	few	TRBV10-1	TRBD2	CASSASGGSGANVLTF	TGCGCCAGCAGTGCATCGGGAGGCTCTGGGGCCAACGTCCTGACTTTC
TRBJ2-2	few	TRBV6-6	TRBD1	CASSSQGVAGELFF	TGTGCCAGCAGCAGCCAGGGGGTCGCCGGGGAGCTGTTTTTT